This T cell receptor beta chain was sequenced during a study of blood T cell repertoires in COVID-19. Study as a whole: Researchers got acute and convalescent COVID-19 samples from the United States, Italy and Spain. T cells, B-cell-depleted T cells, or PBMCs provided the cDNA or gDNA that served as material.

How the authors handled the data: How many nucleated cells were present was estimated from reference gene primer amplification. Clones were sequenced by immunoSEQ multiplex PCR, and TCRdb holds only the in-frame ones, with some missing. The D gene and trimming were derived from the DNA, and the V and J assignments and clone size from that table. Altogether 250,000 to 400,000 clones are present, 87% being singletons, with the ten largest covering 1%. Germline loops: CDR1 SNHLY, CDR2 FYNNEI. The CDR3 is 15 amino acids. Trimming removed 2 bases at V and 9 bases at J, with 14 bases between. The receptor comes from a man aged 45-60 years with active or convalescent COVID-19. The sample comprised peripheral blood. The chain couples TRBV2 to TRBJ1-6; tentatively, D is TRBD1 (5 bases). The CDR3 sequence: CASSERQGQSSPLHF. The CDR3 bases are TGTGCCAGCAGTGAAAGGCAGGGCCAGAGTTCACCCCTCCACTTT.